This T cell receptor (beta chain) appears in the sequencing data of a study of blood T cell repertoires in COVID-19. Study-wide background: PBMCs, B-cell-depleted T cells, or T cells were the source of the cDNA or gDNA that made up the material.

Study members were between roughly 18 and 89 years old and lived in 25 or so US regions. Source study methods: The assay estimated nucleated cells by amplifying reference gene primers. The protocol was immunoSEQ multiplex PCR, while the TCRdb copy is restricted to in-frame clones and leaves out a portion. That table is the source of V, J and clone size, and D and trimming were worked out from the DNA. Here the sample spans about 400,000 clones, roughly 87% being singletons. Trimming stripped 0 bases from V and 1 base from J, with 15 bases between. This CDR3 spans 18 amino acids. Germline V gene sequence: CDR1 KGHSH, CDR2 LQKENI.

The chain uses TRBV18 and TRBJ2-2; perhaps TRBD1 as D (6 bases). This clonotype was obtained from a woman in her thirties or forties with acute COVID-19. Sequenced input: PBMCs or T cells enriched from blood (not recorded which). In DNA, the CDR3 is TGTGCCAGCTCACCACCGGCCCTACAGGGCGGGAACACCGGGGAGCTGTTTTTT. Translated, it gives CASSPPALQGGNTGELFF.